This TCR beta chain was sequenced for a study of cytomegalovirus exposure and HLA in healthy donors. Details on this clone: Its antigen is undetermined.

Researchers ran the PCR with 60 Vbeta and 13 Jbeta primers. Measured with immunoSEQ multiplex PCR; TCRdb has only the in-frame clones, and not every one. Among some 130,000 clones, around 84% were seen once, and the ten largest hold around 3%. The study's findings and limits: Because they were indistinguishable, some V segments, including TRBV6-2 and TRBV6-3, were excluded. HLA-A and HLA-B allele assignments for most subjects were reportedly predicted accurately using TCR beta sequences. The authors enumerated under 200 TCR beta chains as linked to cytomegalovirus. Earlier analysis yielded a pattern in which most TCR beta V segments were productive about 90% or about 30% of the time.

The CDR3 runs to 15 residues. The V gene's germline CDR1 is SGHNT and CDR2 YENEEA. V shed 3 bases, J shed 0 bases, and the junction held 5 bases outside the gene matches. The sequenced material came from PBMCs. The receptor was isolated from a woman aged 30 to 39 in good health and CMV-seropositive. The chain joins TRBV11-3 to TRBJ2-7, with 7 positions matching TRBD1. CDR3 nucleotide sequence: TGTGCCAGCAGCTTCCGGACAGGCAGCTCCTACGAGCAGTACTTC. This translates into CASSFRTGSSYEQYF. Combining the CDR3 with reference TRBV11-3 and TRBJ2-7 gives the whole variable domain EAGVVQSPRYKIIEKKQPVAFWCNPISGHNTLYWYLQNLGQGPELLIRYENEEAVDDSQLPKDRFSAERLKGVDSTLKIQPAELGDSAVYLCASSFRTGSSYEQYFGPGTRLTVT.